Shown below are 32 T cell receptor beta chains from a single sample sequenced in a study of vaccination effects on CD4 cells after COVID-19. Cultured cells yielded isolated CD4+ T cells after approximately nine days. Participants were vaccinated with two doses of either the BNT162b2 or mRNA-1273 vaccine. Their antigens are not known. The assay was immunoSEQ multiplex PCR, and TCRdb's table has in-frame clones only and misses some. The sample yields approximately 47,000 clones, roughly 70% seen once. The sample was CD4+ T cells from PBMCs cultured without peptide, taken after COVID-19 vaccination. The receptors were gathered from a human donor who received a COVID-19 vaccine.

This clone has only a few counts. The V gene is TRBV19, the J gene TRBJ1-6; 8 nucleotides match TRBD1. The CDR3 totals 18 residues. J gave up 11 bases and V 0 bases, and 15 bases lay outside the gene matches. CDR1 is LNHDA, CDR2 SQIVND, per germline (reference sequence). The CDR3 loop is CASSIDLAGGDSAAPLHF. In DNA form, the CDR3 reads TGTGCCAGTAGTATAGATCTGGCAGGGGGCGATTCTGCGGCACCCCTCCACTTT.

This clone was seen a single time. The chain is built from TRBV3-1 (or the pseudogene TRBV3-2) and TRBJ1-1; 10 bases agree with TRBD1. Germline-derived CDR1 and CDR2 are LGHDT and YNNKEL (reference sequence). With 3 bases clipped from V and 8 bases from J, the junction kept 9 bases outside the gene matches. The CDR3 spans 15 residues. As DNA, the CDR3 is TGTGCCAGCAGCCATGCAGACAGGGGGCACGGGGAAGCTTTCTTT. Its protein product is CASSHADRGHGEAFF.

On this clone: The junction does not match germline at one end; this may be a read error. The CDR3 coding sequence is TGTGCCAGCAGTAACTCACCCGGGACCACTAATTCACCCCTCCACTTT. It is translated as CASSNSPGTTNSPLHF. The chain has TRBV6-5 and TRBJ1-6; maybe TRBD1 (5 bases). The length of the CDR3 is 16 residues. CDR1 MNHEY and CDR2 SVGAGI come from the germline V gene.

This chain connects TRBV2 to TRBJ2-3; D remains ambiguous. The CDR3 runs 14 residues. Germline values: CDR1 SNHLY, CDR2 FYNNEI. V shed 6 bases and J shed 1 base, with 11 bases lying between them. The CDR3 sequence: CASRLREGTDTQYF. CDR3 sequence (DNA): TGTGCCAGCAGACTCCGAGAGGGCACAGATACGCAGTATTTT. The variable domain in full, with the rest retrieved from reference TRBV2 and TRBJ2-3, is EPEVTQTPSHQVTQMGQEVILRCVPISNHLYFYWYRQILGQKVEFLVSFYNNEISEKSEIFDDQFSVERPDGSNFTLKIRSTKLEDSAMYFCASRLREGTDTQYFGPGTRLTVL.

The chain carries TRBV25-1 and TRBJ2-2; the D is unclear. CDR1 and CDR2 from the germline V gene are MGHDK and SYGVNS. Trimming cost V 3 bases and J 1 base, with 12 bases left between them. The CDR3 extends over 16 amino acids. CDR3 loop: CASSDLLGMNTGELFF. The CDR3, as DNA: TGTGCCAGCAGTGATTTGTTGGGTATGAACACCGGGGAGCTGTTTTTT.

There are a few counts of this clone. The J gene is TRBJ1-1, the V gene TRBV12-3 or TRBV12-4, with 8 bases lining up with TRBD1. The length of the CDR3 is 13 residues. Trimming at V came to 7 bases and at J to 3 bases, leaving 4 bases not matched to a gene. CDR3 loop: CASTLDRDTEAFF. The CDR3 DNA follows: TGTGCCAGCACCCTGGACAGGGACACTGAAGCTTTCTTT.

V is TRBV27 and J is TRBJ2-3; D is perhaps TRBD2 (6 bases). V was cut by 2 bases and J by 5 bases, with 11 bases left in between. The CDR3 has 14 residues. Germline assignment: CDR1 MNHEY and CDR2 SMNVEV (reference sequence). CDR3 nucleotide sequence: TGTGCCAGCAGTTTAGGTCGGGAGATAGATACGCAGTATTTT. Protein sequence: CASSLGREIDTQYF.

This clone is a singleton in its sample. The chain couples TRBV12-3 or TRBV12-4 to TRBJ1-1; a possible D gene is TRBD1 (5 bases). Trimming took off 6 bases at V and 7 bases at J, with 15 bases between the two ends. The CDR3 is 13 residues long. The CDR3 spells CASRVAGYGEAFF. The CDR3 DNA follows: TGTGCCAGCAGGGTGGCAGGGTATGGTGAAGCTTTCTTT.

This clone came up a few times. This chain uses TRBV6-1 with TRBJ1-6, with D possibly matching TRBD1 (6 bases). Trimming took off 8 bases at V and 9 bases at J, with 20 bases between the two ends. The CDR3 spans 15 residues. Germline assignment: CDR1 MNHNS and CDR2 SASEGT. Written as DNA, the CDR3 is TGTGCCAGCCTAAAAGAATGGGGGGCTGGTTCACCCCTCCACTTT. Amino acid sequence: CASLKEWGAGSPLHF.

This clone occurred once. The chain recombines TRBV5-6 with TRBJ1-1; no clear D gene. V was pared by 0 bases and J by 1 base, with 4 bases between. Germline lookup yields CDR1 SGHDT and CDR2 YYEEEE. The CDR3 is 13 residues long. The CDR3 sequence is CASSLARNTEAFF. CDR3 nucleotide sequence: TGTGCCAGCAGCTTGGCCCGGAACACTGAAGCTTTCTTT.

This chain connects TRBV7-2 to TRBJ2-7; TRBD2 matches at 11 bases. Germline V gene sequence: CDR1 SGHTA, CDR2 FQGNSA. V shed 4 bases and J 6 bases; nucleotides not matched to a gene: 2. This CDR3 is 13 amino acids long. The CDR3: CASSYTSGSEQYF. The CDR3 nucleotides read TGTGCCAGCAGCTATACTAGCGGGAGCGAGCAGTACTTC.

The CDR3 is CASKQGGGNTIYF. As DNA, the CDR3 is TGTGCCAGCAAACAGGGGGGAGGAAACACCATATATTTT. The V and J genes are TRBV12-3 or TRBV12-4 and TRBJ1-3; 8 positions match TRBD1. CDR3 length: 13 residues. V lost 7 bases, J lost 4 bases, and 3 bases stayed unmatched.

This sequence joins TRBV5-5 and TRBJ1-5; D may be TRBD1 (5 bases). The CDR3 is 18 amino acids. Trimming took off 2 bases at V and 1 base at J, with 19 bases between the two ends. Germline-derived CDR1 and CDR2 are SGHKS and YYEKEE (reference sequence). CDR3 amino acids: CASSLRQLHLGSNQPQHF. The CDR3 nucleotides are TGTGCCAGCAGCTTAAGACAGCTCCACCTTGGGAGCAATCAGCCCCAGCATTTT.

V is TRBV10-3 and J is TRBJ1-4; possible D gene TRBD1, 5 bases. CDR1 and CDR2 from the germline V gene are ENHRY and SYGVKD. The CDR3 loop spans 13 amino acids. Trimming removed 9 bases from V and 4 bases from J, with 12 bases in between. The CDR3 DNA reads TGTGCCATAGCGCCCAGGGATAATGAAAAACTGTTTTTT. It translates to CAIAPRDNEKLFF.

The V call is TRBV6-5, the J call TRBJ1-3; 8 positions match TRBD1. After removal of 6 bases from V and 4 bases from J, the junction contained 8 bases not matched to a gene. The germline gives CDR1 MNHEY, CDR2 SVGAGI. The CDR3 runs 15 residues. The CDR3 bases are TGTGCCAGCAGGTACCAGGGGGCGTCAGGAAACACCATATATTTT. Its protein is CASRYQGASGNTIYF.

The chain has TRBV19 and TRBJ2-3; D perhaps matches TRBD2 (5 bases). CDR1 and CDR2 (germline): LNHDA, SQIVND (reference sequence). V lost 0 bases, J lost 3 bases, and 19 bases lay in between. CDR3 length equals 18 residues. CDR3 bases: TGTGCCAGTAGTATAGACTGGAGTCTAAGGGAGAGAACAGATACGCAGTATTTT. Amino acids: CASSIDWSLRERTDTQYF.

The chain recombines TRBV7-9 with TRBJ2-7; 10 bases map to TRBD1. The ends lost 2 bases at V and 6 bases at J; junction bases unmatched: 4. From germline, CDR1 is SEHNR and CDR2 FQNEAQ (reference sequence). The CDR3 extends over 14 amino acids. The CDR3 loop is CASSLIGTGVEQYF. The CDR3 DNA sequence: TGTGCCAGCAGCTTAATCGGGACAGGGGTCGAGCAGTACTTC. Full variable domain (missing parts from reference TRBV7-9 and TRBJ2-7): DTGVSQNPRHKITKRGQNVTFRCDPISEHNRLYWYRQTLGQGPEFLTYFQNEAQLEKSRLLSDRFSAERPKGSFSTLEIQRTEQGDSAMYLCASSLIGTGVEQYFGPGTRLTVT.

The chain carries TRBV3-1 (or the pseudogene TRBV3-2) and TRBJ2-3, with a weak D call TRBD2 (5 bases). The V end was cut by 0 bases, the J end by 1 base, with 8 bases between. Germline V lookup: CDR1 LGHDT, CDR2 YNNKEL (reference sequence). This CDR3 contains 15 residues. Here the CDR3 reads CASSQDSVGTDTQYF. For the CDR3, the DNA is TGTGCCAGCAGCCAAGATAGCGTCGGCACAGATACGCAGTATTTT.

The chain carries TRBV3-1 (or the pseudogene TRBV3-2) and TRBJ2-2; D possibly corresponds to TRBD2 (6 bases). The V end was cut by 1 base, the J end by 4 bases, with 13 bases between. The CDR3 has 16 amino acids. Germline-derived CDR1 and CDR2 are LGHDT and YNNKEL (reference sequence). The CDR3 loop is CASSQASSGATGELFF. CDR3 nucleotides: TGTGCCAGCAGCCAAGCTAGTAGCGGAGCCACCGGGGAGCTGTTTTTT.

As regards this clone: A junction end diverges from the germline sequence, so it may reflect a read error. CDR3 sequence (DNA): TGTGCCAGTACTTCTGGTAGGGGGACAGCACAAGGGACCCAGTACTTC. It specifies CASTSGRGTAQGTQYF. V gene TRBV19 combines with J gene TRBJ2-5, with 7 bases matching TRBD1. The CDR3 has 16 amino acids. CDR1 and CDR2 from the germline V gene are LNHDA and SQIVND (reference sequence).

A few counts support this clone. V gene TRBV7-9 combines with J gene TRBJ1-2; possibly TRBD1 for D (6 bases). This CDR3 comprises 14 residues. Germline assignment: CDR1 SEHNR and CDR2 FQNEAQ (reference sequence). Trimming stripped 5 bases from V and 7 bases from J, with 17 bases between. CDR3 coding DNA: TGTGCCAGCAGCCCTACGAGGACAGCTCCTGGCTACACCTTC. Its protein is CASSPTRTAPGYTF.

V gene TRBV11-3 combines with J gene TRBJ2-3; D is possibly TRBD1 (5 bases). The CDR3 is 16 residues long. Germline CDR1 is SGHNT and CDR2 is YENEEA. Trimming pared 4 bases from V and 2 bases from J, leaving 16 bases between. The CDR3 sequence is CASSSRWGKLTDTQYF. DNA for the CDR3: TGTGCCAGCAGCTCCCGGTGGGGCAAACTCACAGATACGCAGTATTTT.

The chain is built from TRBV6-6 and TRBJ1-1; 9 bases line up with TRBD1. The length of the CDR3 is 17 residues. CDR1 and CDR2 from the germline V gene are MNHNY and SVGAGI (reference sequence). V was pared by 5 bases and J by 7 bases, with 17 bases of the junction left unmatched. CDR3 amino acids: CASSQSTGGDARNEAFF. CDR3 DNA sequence: TGTGCCAGCAGTCAGTCGACAGGGGGAGACGCTAGGAATGAAGCTTTCTTT.

This clone was seen a few times. The chain recombines TRBV15 with TRBJ2-1; D remains ambiguous. V shed 8 bases and J shed 0 bases, with 8 bases lying between them. Per germline, CDR1 LNHNV and CDR2 YYDKDF (reference sequence). CDR3 length: 13 residues. The CDR3 here is CATGWHSYNEQFF. CDR3 nucleotides: TGTGCCACCGGCTGGCACTCCTACAATGAGCAGTTCTTC.

This chain links TRBV3-1 (or the pseudogene TRBV3-2) with TRBJ1-2; D is possibly TRBD1 (6 bases). Trimming shortened V by 6 bases and J by 5 bases, and 22 bases separated the two germline ends. Per the germline V gene, CDR1 is LGHDT and CDR2 is YNNKEL (reference sequence). This CDR3 is built from 16 residues. The DNA of the CDR3 is TGTGCCAGCAGACACTCTACGAATAGGGGGGGATATGGCTACACCTTC. It codes for CASRHSTNRGGYGYTF.

The chain recombines TRBV5-1 with TRBJ1-3; 10 positions agree with TRBD1. Germline CDR1 is SGHRS and CDR2 is YFSETQ. V was pared by 4 bases and J by 2 bases, with 6 bases of the junction left unmatched. The CDR3 runs to 16 residues. The CDR3 is CASSGGTGAPGNTIYF. The CDR3 coding sequence is TGCGCCAGCAGCGGAGGGACAGGGGCTCCTGGAAACACCATATATTTT. The full variable domain, rest sourced from reference TRBV5-1 and TRBJ1-3, is KAGVTQTPRYLIKTRGQQVTLSCSPISGHRSVSWYQQTPGQGLQFLFEYFSETQRNKGNFPGRFSGRQFSNSRSEMNVSTLELGDSALYLCASSGGTGAPGNTIYFGEGSWLTVV.

This clone appeared a single time. The chain joins TRBV7-9 to TRBJ1-3, with D perhaps matching TRBD1 (5 bases). Germline CDR1 and CDR2: SEHNR and FQNEAQ (reference sequence). This CDR3 comprises 14 residues. V lost 11 bases and J lost 0, with 14 bases in between. Here the CDR3 reads CAGRQSSSGNTIYF. DNA for the CDR3: TGTGCCGGTAGACAGTCCTCCTCTGGAAACACCATATATTTT.

This sequence joins TRBV3-1 (or the pseudogene TRBV3-2) and TRBJ2-2; D is undetermined. CDR1 is LGHDT and CDR2 is YNNKEL in the germline V gene (reference sequence). This CDR3 comprises 14 residues. The V gene lost 7 bases and the J gene lost 7 bases, with 16 bases spanning the gap. CDR3 sequence: CASTGPTEDGELFF. The CDR3 DNA follows: TGTGCCAGCACGGGCCCTACAGAGGACGGGGAGCTGTTTTTT.

The genes are TRBV11-2 and TRBJ1-3; no reliable D call. Per germline, CDR1 SGHAT and CDR2 FQNNGV. Trimming took 0 bases from V and 2 from J, leaving 14 bases between them. This CDR3 is built from 17 residues. The CDR3 DNA is TGTGCCAGCAGCTTAGAGTGGCAAAGAACCACTGGAAACACCATATATTTT. Translated, it gives CASSLEWQRTTGNTIYF.

This clone was detected only once. The chain couples TRBV5-1 to TRBJ1-1, with TRBD1 matching over 8 bases. J was trimmed by 1 base and V by 6 bases; bases with no gene match: 5. The germline V gene encodes CDR1 SGHRS and CDR2 YFSETQ. This CDR3 is 14 amino acids long. In DNA, the CDR3 is TGCGCCAGCACCATGGGACAGGCGAACACTGAAGCTTTCTTT. It specifies CASTMGQANTEAFF.

This chain connects TRBV3-1 (or the pseudogene TRBV3-2) to TRBJ2-3; D possibly uses TRBD1 or TRBD2 (5 bases each). This CDR3 comprises 16 residues. The germline V gene encodes CDR1 LGHDT and CDR2 YNNKEL (reference sequence). Trimming shortened V by 0 bases and J by 2 bases, and 12 bases separated the two germline ends. The CDR3 loop reads CASSQDPGPNTDTQYF. CDR3 nucleotides: TGTGCCAGCAGCCAAGATCCGGGACCTAACACAGATACGCAGTATTTT.

V is TRBV3-1 (or the pseudogene TRBV3-2) and J is TRBJ1-4; 11 nucleotides line up with TRBD1. With 1 base clipped from V and 6 bases from J, the junction kept 7 bases outside the gene matches. The length of the CDR3 is 17 residues. Germline CDR1 LGHDT, CDR2 YNNKEL (reference sequence). DNA for the CDR3: TGTGCCAGCAGCCAAGCACTACCGGGACAGGGGGATGAAAAACTGTTTTTT. Translation: CASSQALPGQGDEKLFF.